This entry describes one T cell receptor (beta chain). As yet, its antigen is unknown. This entry comes from a study of CD8 T cells in Susac syndrome. Study summary: About 6 sequenced Susac syndrome patients had clinically active disease, while roughly 8 were in remission.

After extraction with the RNeasy kit, roughly 0.5 to 1 ug of the RNA was reverse transcribed using random hexamers. TCRdb re-derived calls from the immunoSEQ multiplex PCR reads in MiXCR, one entry per CDR3 protein. Of roughly 75,000 distinct CDR3 sequences in the sample, 90% to 95% are singletons; the top ten hold around 0.15%. Study results and limitations: Repertoires of Susac syndrome CD4+ T cells lacked clonal expansion.

The length of the CDR3 is 13 residues. The germline V and J ends were trimmed by 5 bases and 8 bases, with 13 bases remaining between them. Germline assignment: CDR1 SGHTA and CDR2 FQGNSA. Sequencing used CD4+ T cells from PBMCs. This receptor was taken from a human donor with Susac syndrome. The chain recombines TRBV7-2 with TRBJ2-1; D remains ambiguous. CDR3 protein: CASSPTVVHEQFF. The CDR3 bases are TGTGCCAGCAGCCCCACTGTCGTCCATGAGCAGTTCTTC.